The 27 T cell receptor beta chains presented below share a single source sample, sequenced in a study of OX40 agonist ivuxolimab in advanced cancers. Here immunoSEQ multiplex PCR was the method, and the copy in TCRdb shows in-frame clones only, minus some. The sample yields 65,000 to 95,000 clones, around 90% seen once. This specimen was CD4+ or CD8+ T cells sorted from blood, taken in a trial of the OX40 agonist ivuxolimab. The origin of the receptors is an adult with an advanced solid tumor such as melanoma, head and neck, liver or kidney cancer.

V and J are TRBV6-1 and TRBJ2-5; D possibly corresponds to TRBD2 (5 bases). V was cut by 8 bases and J by 3 bases, with 16 bases left in between. CDR1 is MNHNS, CDR2 SASEGT, per germline. CDR3 length: 14 amino acids. The DNA of the CDR3 is TGTGCCAGCGGACTCTCCTTTAGCAAAGAGACCCAGTACTTC. This gives the protein CASGLSFSKETQYF.

To note about this clone: An end of the junction does not agree with germline; a read error may underlie this. Other DNA sequences of this sample code for an identical CDR3. The J gene is TRBJ1-2, the V gene TRBV6-5; D ambiguous. Germline values: CDR1 MNHEY, CDR2 SVGAGI. The CDR3 is 15 residues long. The CDR3 region has the DNA TGTGCCAGCAGTTCTGTCACACTAACTAACTATGGCTACACTTTC. Translated: CASSSVTLTNYGYTF.

This clone was seen once. V gene TRBV5-6 combines with J gene TRBJ2-6; D gene unclear. The length of the CDR3 is 13 residues. Germline CDR1 and CDR2: SGHDT and YYEEEE. Trimming pared 6 bases from V and 5 bases from J, leaving 9 bases between. The DNA of the CDR3 is TGTGCCAGCAAACAAAGTCGGGCCAACGTCCTGACTTTC. This codes for CASKQSRANVLTF.

The chain carries TRBV5-1 and TRBJ1-3, with D tentatively TRBD1 (5 bases). V shed 2 bases and J shed 8 bases, with 17 bases lying between them. This CDR3 region has 15 residues. Per germline, CDR1 SGHRS and CDR2 YFSETQ. CDR3 DNA: TGCGCCAGCAGCTTTCACCGGGACGGGGGGGACACCATATATTTT. Its translation is CASSFHRDGGDTIYF.

The CDR3 loop reads CASSTGQGDNSPLHF. CDR3 DNA sequence: TGTGCCAGCAGCACAGGACAGGGAGACAATTCACCCCTCCACTTT. The J gene is TRBJ1-6, the V gene TRBV6-4, with 8 bases fitting TRBD1. V shed 6 bases, J shed 7 bases, and the junction held 8 bases outside the gene matches. The CDR3 runs 15 residues. Germline V CDR1 and CDR2: MRHNA, SNTAGT.

This rearrangement joins TRBV7-9 to TRBJ2-7; 7 bases map to TRBD1. CDR3 length: 14 residues. Germline V gives CDR1 SEHNR, CDR2 FQNEAQ (reference sequence). J was trimmed by 5 bases and V by 5 bases; bases with no gene match: 9. The CDR3 DNA reads as TGTGCCAGCAGCCTACAGGGGACCTCACACGAGCAGTACTTC. It is translated as CASSLQGTSHEQYF. Full variable domain (remainder filled in from reference TRBV7-9 and TRBJ2-7): DTGVSQNPRHKITKRGQNVTFRCDPISEHNRLYWYRQTLGQGPEFLTYFQNEAQLEKSRLLSDRFSAERPKGSFSTLEIQRTEQGDSAMYLCASSLQGTSHEQYFGPGTRLTVT.

The CDR3 region is CASSVDSRPVTEAFF. The CDR3 bases are TGTGCCAGCAGCGTCGACAGTCGACCAGTCACTGAAGCTTTCTTT. V gene TRBV9 combines with J gene TRBJ1-1; the D gene is possibly TRBD1 (5 bases). This CDR3 comprises 15 residues. CDR1 is SGDLS and CDR2 is YYNGEE in the germline V gene. V dropped 2 bases and J dropped 4 bases, with 15 bases sitting between them.

The chain links TRBV2 to TRBJ1-1, with TRBD1 as a possible D gene (5 bases). CDR1 SNHLY and CDR2 FYNNEI come from the germline V gene. This CDR3 region has 14 residues. V gave up 6 bases and J gave up 4 bases, with 15 bases separating them. CDR3 nucleotides: TGTGCCAGCAGCCTCGAGGGGAGCGTCACTGAAGCTTTCTTT. Amino acids: CASSLEGSVTEAFF.

The chain combines TRBV4-1 with TRBJ2-7; maybe TRBD2 (6 bases). In germline, CDR1 is MGHRA, CDR2 YSYEKL. Trimming took 1 base from V and 3 from J, leaving 13 bases between them. There are 15 residues in the CDR3. Here the CDR3 reads CASSQGLGPDYEQYF. The CDR3 nucleotides read TGCGCCAGCAGCCAAGGACTAGGTCCGGACTACGAGCAGTACTTC.

The chain links TRBV9 to TRBJ1-1; 7 nucleotides line up with TRBD1. Germline V CDR1 and CDR2: SGDLS, YYNGEE. Losses at the gene ends were 2 bases for V and 4 bases for J; bases not matched to a gene: 5. The CDR3 consists of 14 residues. CDR3 nucleotides: TGTGCCAGCAGCGTGCCACAGGGGAGCACTGAAGCTTTCTTT. Translated, it gives CASSVPQGSTEAFF. The variable domain in full, completed from reference TRBV9 and TRBJ1-1, reads DSGVTQTPKHLITATGQRVTLRCSPRSGDLSVYWYQQSLDQGLQFLIQYYNGEERAKGNILERFSAQQFPDLHSELNLSSLELGDSALYFCASSVPQGSTEAFFGQGTRLTVV.

J is TRBJ1-2 and V is TRBV28, with TRBD1 as a possible D gene (5 bases). From germline, CDR1 is MDHEN and CDR2 SYDVKM. CDR3 size: 15 residues. Trimming shortened V by 3 bases and J by 6 bases, and 17 bases separated the two germline ends. Here the CDR3 reads CASSLLGPQKNGYTF. The CDR3 coding sequence is TGTGCCAGCAGTTTGTTGGGGCCTCAGAAAAATGGCTACACCTTC.

The chain employs TRBV7-2 and TRBJ2-7; TRBD1 aligns across 8 bases. The V gene's germline CDR1 is SGHTA and CDR2 FQGNSA. With V trimmed by 1 base and J by 6 bases, 8 bases remained unmatched. The CDR3 is 15 amino acids. The CDR3 is CASSLEGQGAGEQYF. In DNA form, the CDR3 reads TGTGCCAGCAGCTTAGAGGGGCAGGGGGCGGGCGAGCAGTACTTC.

This clone appeared a single time. The chain links TRBV11-1 to TRBJ2-2, with TRBD1 matching 7 bases. The CDR3 sequence is 16 residues long. Looked up from germline, CDR1 is SGHAT and CDR2 is FQDESV (reference sequence). V dropped 4 bases and J dropped 3; count of bases not matched to a gene: 8. The CDR3 protein is CASSSTGDGYTGELFF. CDR3 DNA sequence: TGTGCCAGCAGCTCAACAGGGGACGGATACACCGGGGAGCTGTTTTTT.

V usage is TRBV18 and J usage is TRBJ1-5; D not certain. CDR3 length equals 16 residues. The ends were cut back, 3 bases at V and 2 bases at J, with 14 bases in the middle. Germline V gives CDR1 KGHSH, CDR2 LQKENI. As DNA, the CDR3 is TGTGCCAGCTCACCCACACATGACATTCGCAATCAGCCCCAGCATTTT. It translates to CASSPTHDIRNQPQHF.

The gene calls are TRBV7-2 and TRBJ2-7; D not certain. Germline CDR1 is SGHTA and CDR2 is FQGNSA. V was shortened by 2 bases and J by 5 bases, with 7 bases between the two germline ends. CDR3 length equals 12 residues. CDR3 nucleotides: TGTGCCAGCAGCTTATTTCGCGACGAGCAGTACTTC. This sequence encodes CASSLFRDEQYF.

The chain uses TRBV5-1 and TRBJ1-1; D is unclear. In germline, CDR1 is SGHRS, CDR2 YFSETQ. The V gene lost 0 bases and the J gene lost 1 base, with 13 bases spanning the gap. This CDR3 region has 16 residues. In nucleotides, the CDR3 is TGCGCCAGCAGCTTGGCCGGCGAAGGGTGGAACACTGAAGCTTTCTTT. Its translation is CASSLAGEGWNTEAFF.

The chain links TRBV6-6 to TRBJ2-3; D is possibly TRBD2 (6 bases). CDR3 length: 15 residues. In germline, CDR1 is MNHNY, CDR2 SVGAGI (reference sequence). V lost 0 bases and J 4 bases, leaving 11 bases between the germline ends. DNA for the CDR3: TGTGCCAGCAGTTACTCAAGGGGCGGGGCAGATACGCAGTATTTT. Translation gives CASSYSRGGADTQYF.

V usage is TRBV7-9 and J usage is TRBJ2-5; D gene unclear. This CDR3 contains 13 residues. V lost 3 bases, J lost 7 bases, and 12 bases lay in between. Germline V lookup: CDR1 SEHNR, CDR2 FQNEAQ (reference sequence). CDR3 DNA sequence: TGTGCCAGCAGCTTTGGACGTGAAGGGACCCAGTACTTC. Its protein product is CASSFGREGTQYF.

The J gene is TRBJ1-1, the V gene TRBV4-1; 7 nucleotides agree with TRBD1. The CDR3 covers 15 residues. Germline V CDR1 and CDR2: MGHRA, YSYEKL. Trimming cost V 8 bases and J 0 bases; bases outside gene matches: 9. Here the CDR3 reads CASREADRLNTEAFF. CDR3 nucleotide sequence: TGCGCCAGCCGAGAAGCGGACAGGTTGAACACTGAAGCTTTCTTT.

The rearrangement uses TRBV2 and TRBJ2-5, with 7 bases identical to TRBD2. The V gene's germline CDR1 is SNHLY and CDR2 FYNNEI. The CDR3 has 14 amino acids. J gave up 3 bases and V 7 bases, and 8 bases lay outside the gene matches. The DNA of the CDR3 is TGTGCCAGCAAGAGGGCCGCGGGGGAAGAGACCCAGTACTTC. It translates to CASKRAAGEETQYF. The full variable domain, with the rest looked up from reference TRBV2 and TRBJ2-5, is EPEVTQTPSHQVTQMGQEVILRCVPISNHLYFYWYRQILGQKVEFLVSFYNNEISEKSEIFDDQFSVERPDGSNFTLKIRSTKLEDSAMYFCASKRAAGEETQYFGPGTRLLVL.

V usage is TRBV9 and J usage is TRBJ1-6; D is unclear. CDR3 size: 15 residues. Deletions cut 0 bases from V and 5 bases from J, with 9 bases between. Germline lookup yields CDR1 SGDLS and CDR2 YYNGEE. CDR3 bases: TGTGCCAGCAGCGTAGCAACGGTCAATAATTCACCCCTCCACTTT. This encodes CASSVATVNNSPLHF.

This rearrangement joins TRBV28 to TRBJ1-5; unclear D gene. The CDR3 loop spans 14 amino acids. Germline V lookup: CDR1 MDHEN, CDR2 SYDVKM. V was trimmed by 3 bases and J by 0 bases, leaving 6 bases between them. The CDR3 here is CASSFSYSNQPQHF. As DNA, the CDR3 is TGTGCCAGCAGTTTCTCTTATAGCAATCAGCCCCAGCATTTT.

The chain recombines TRBV4-3 with TRBJ2-7; possible D gene TRBD1, 6 bases. CDR1 LGHNA and CDR2 YSLEER come from the germline V gene. Trimming pared 2 bases from V and 3 bases from J, leaving 14 bases between. There are 15 residues in the CDR3. CDR3 amino acids: CASSQNYRDNYEQYF. The CDR3, as DNA: TGCGCCAGCAGCCAAAACTACCGGGACAACTACGAGCAGTACTTC.

This chain uses TRBV10-3 with TRBJ1-2; D is perhaps TRBD1 (6 bases). This CDR3 is built from 13 residues. CDR1 and CDR2 from the germline V gene are ENHRY and SYGVKD. V lost 11 bases to trimming and J lost 2 bases, with 15 bases between them. The CDR3 DNA reads as TGTGCCGGCCAGCCGGGGGGCAACTATGGCTACACCTTC. It encodes CAGQPGGNYGYTF.

The chain is built from TRBV6-1 and TRBJ1-4; a weak D match, TRBD1 (6 bases). V was clipped by 2 bases and J by 0 bases, with 19 bases between them. Germline assignment: CDR1 MNHNS and CDR2 SASEGT. The CDR3 is 19 residues long. The CDR3 region has the DNA TGTGCCAGCAGTGAAAGTGTGGGAAGGGGGTGGCCAACTAATGAAAAACTGTTTTTT. Residues: CASSESVGRGWPTNEKLFF.

This clone came up once. V and J are TRBV18 and TRBJ1-1; unclear D gene. Per the germline V gene, CDR1 is KGHSH and CDR2 is LQKENI. V lost 3 bases to trimming and J lost 4 bases, with 9 bases between them. This CDR3 region has 13 residues. CDR3 coding DNA: TGTGCCAGCTCACCCGCGCTGGGCACTGAAGCTTTCTTT. As protein: CASSPALGTEAFF.

The J gene is TRBJ1-5, the V gene TRBV6-6; the D is unclear. V was shortened by 6 bases and J by 1 base, with 10 bases between the two germline ends. The CDR3 has 14 amino acids. Germline values: CDR1 MNHNY, CDR2 SVGAGI (reference sequence). The CDR3 reads CASSYQDSNQPQHF. CDR3 in DNA: TGTGCCAGCAGCTACCAGGACAGCAATCAGCCCCAGCATTTT.